This T cell receptor beta chain was identified during a study of blood T cell repertoires in COVID-19. Study context: The samples span acute and convalescent COVID-19 from the United States, Italy and Spain. T cells, B-cell-depleted T cells, or PBMCs provided the cDNA or gDNA that served as material.

The authors' processing: Estimates of nucleated cell counts were drawn from the amplification of reference gene primers. Sequenced by immunoSEQ multiplex PCR; TCRdb stores in-frame clones only, minus some. Clone size and the V and J calls come from that table; the DNA yielded D and trimming. The sample carries a few hundred thousand clones, roughly nine tenths recorded once. Trimming stripped 0 bases from V and 5 bases from J, with 4 bases between. The CDR3 totals 12 residues. Germline CDR1 LGHDT, CDR2 YNNKEL (reference sequence). Participants were aged roughly 18 to 89 years, lived in roughly 25 US areas, and enrolled virtually.

The sequenced sample was PBMCs or T cells enriched from blood (not recorded which). The sequence was collected from a woman aged 18 to 35 in a cohort exposed to, infected with or recovered from COVID-19 (not recorded which). The chain employs TRBV3-1 (or the pseudogene TRBV3-2) and TRBJ2-5; D remains unclear. DNA of the CDR3: TGTGCCAGCAGCCAAGATCTTGAGACCCAGTACTTC. Protein: CASSQDLETQYF.